This T cell receptor (beta chain) was obtained from a study of cytomegalovirus exposure and HLA in healthy donors. The CDR3 loop spans 15 amino acids. V was trimmed by 0 bases and J by 5 bases, leaving 15 bases between them. Looked up from germline, CDR1 is SGHRS and CDR2 is YFSETQ. PCR involved 60 Vbeta and 13 Jbeta primers. Clones were read by immunoSEQ multiplex PCR, and TCRdb kept only the in-frame ones, dropping some. The table shows around 170,000 clones, with more than 80% occurring only once. The V and J genes are TRBV5-1 and TRBJ2-7, with D perhaps TRBD1 (5 bases). The TCR was taken from a woman between 45 and 65 years old in good health and CMV-seropositive. The sequenced sample consisted of PBMCs. The CDR3 DNA reads as TGCGCCAGCAGCTTGGGTGTAACAGGACCCGACGAGCAGTACTTC. It is translated as CASSLGVTGPDEQYF.